Below, 31 T cell receptor beta chains from the same sample are listed, as sequenced in a study of human T cells and chemical hapten exposure (dated by TCRdb to about 2021). The library came from RACE. Sequenced using a NextSeq 500. In TCRdb, the public reads were trimmed at Q25 with fastp and aligned with MiXCR, with productive beta chains retained. CDR3 protein duplicates are merged, each entry listing the most common genes and DNA. Across this sample there are approximately 400,000 distinct CDR3 sequences, with 4.8% seen only once. 2% to 2.5% of the sample lies in the top ten. The sample's time point label, in plain terms: patch test 1, 2 weeks after DPC sensitization. The treatment or condition label, as the study defines it: therapeutic diphenylcyclopropenone sensitization with weekly scalp DPC. Sequencing used whole blood, obtained in connection with sensitization to the hapten diphenylcyclopropenone (DPC). The receptors were sampled from a woman aged 45-60 years with alopecia areata. Some clones in this sample may be carry-over from other donors' samples.

This clonotype was counted ten times or more. An end of the junction differs from the germline gene, which may be a read error. This chain uses TRBV7-9 with TRBJ1-1, with a possible D match to TRBD1 (5 bases). Germline V gene sequence: CDR1 SEHNR, CDR2 FQNEAQ (reference sequence). The CDR3 extends over 15 amino acids. DNA of the CDR3: TGTGCCAGCAGCTCCCCAGAGGGGTTGAACGCTGAAGCTTTCTTT. Protein product: CASSSPEGLNAEAFF.

This clonotype has at least ten counts. V and J are TRBV27 and TRBJ2-7, with TRBD1 as a possible D gene (6 bases). Per germline, CDR1 MNHEY and CDR2 SMNVEV (reference sequence). The CDR3 has 14 residues. Trimming took 8 bases from V and 5 from J, leaving 19 bases between them. Here the CDR3 DNA reads TGTGCCAGCCAATTGGGGGCAGGCGCCAACGAGCAGTACTTC. It is translated as CASQLGAGANEQYF.

The chain has TRBV6-5 and TRBJ1-5; maybe TRBD1 (5 bases). The CDR3 sequence is 14 residues long. Trimming removed 6 bases at V and 2 bases at J, with 11 bases between. In germline, CDR1 is MNHEY, CDR2 SVGAGI. CDR3 sequence: CASSPWGGNQPQHF. The CDR3 coding sequence is TGTGCCAGCAGCCCCTGGGGGGGCAATCAGCCCCAGCATTTT.

A few counts support this clonotype. J is TRBJ1-5 and V is TRBV5-1; no clear D gene. V was cut by 5 bases and J by 3 bases, with 9 bases left in between. Germline V gives CDR1 SGHRS, CDR2 YFSETQ. The CDR3 length is 13 residues. In DNA, the CDR3 is TGCGCCAGCAGAGGTACAGACAATCAGCCCCAGCATTTT. Protein: CASRGTDNQPQHF.

The sample holds many counts of this clonotype. The chain combines TRBV5-1 with TRBJ2-5; either TRBD1 or TRBD2 may supply D (5 bases each). The CDR3 spans 12 residues. Trimming took 7 bases from V and 3 from J, leaving 10 bases between them. From germline, CDR1 is SGHRS and CDR2 YFSETQ. CDR3: CASLGDEETQYF. The CDR3 bases are TGCGCCAGCCTCGGGGACGAAGAGACCCAGTACTTC.

In its sample, this clonotype was seen many times. The chain uses TRBV6-5 and TRBJ1-1; 7 nucleotides match TRBD1. This CDR3 region has 17 residues. CDR1 and CDR2 (germline): MNHEY, SVGAGI. Trimming removed 6 bases from V and 2 bases from J; junction bases left unmatched: 15. The CDR3 DNA reads TGTGCCAGCAGATATCGGCGACAGGGCTATCTAAACACTGAAGCTTTCTTT. Translation gives CASRYRRQGYLNTEAFF.

This clonotype was seen at least ten times. This rearrangement joins TRBV29-1 to TRBJ1-1; D perhaps matches TRBD1 (5 bases). V was clipped by 6 bases and J by 5 bases, with 13 bases between them. The germline gives CDR1 SQVTM, CDR2 ANQGSEA. This CDR3 spans 12 amino acids. The CDR3 loop is CSVPPGETEAFF. The CDR3 nucleotides are TGCAGCGTACCTCCGGGGGAGACTGAAGCTTTCTTT.

This clonotype was counted at least ten times. The chain carries TRBV4-2 and TRBJ2-1, with D possibly TRBD2 on 6 matching bases. V lost 0 bases to trimming and J lost 4 bases, with 16 bases between them. This CDR3 is built from 17 residues. Germline V CDR1 and CDR2: LGHNA, YNFKEQ. CDR3: CASSQDGAVGGYNEQFF. The CDR3 DNA reads as TGTGCCAGCAGCCAAGATGGGGCGGTCGGAGGGTACAATGAGCAGTTCTTC.

This clonotype appeared many times. This chain joins TRBV6-5 and TRBJ2-3; no clear D. Trimming took off 2 bases at V and 0 bases at J, with 9 bases between the two ends. Germline CDR1 and CDR2: MNHEY and SVGAGI. This CDR3 has 15 amino acids. This CDR3 reads CASSYVGDSTDTQYF. CDR3 DNA sequence: TGTGCCAGCAGTTACGTCGGCGATAGCACAGATACGCAGTATTTT.

In this sample, this clonotype turned up a few times. The CDR3 reads CASSFKGPRAYTF. DNA for the CDR3: TGTGCCAGCAGTTTCAAGGGTCCCAGGGCCTACACCTTC. This rearrangement joins TRBV27 to TRBJ1-2; maybe TRBD1 (5 bases). There are 13 residues in the CDR3. V lost 3 bases to trimming and J lost 10 bases, with 15 bases between them. Germline CDR1 is MNHEY and CDR2 is SMNVEV (reference sequence).

Ten or more counts support this clonotype. The chain is built from TRBV4-2 and TRBJ1-5; tentative D call: TRBD1 (5 bases). This CDR3 is built from 15 residues. The V end lost 1 base, the J end lost 5 bases, and 12 bases lay between the germline ends. Germline-derived CDR1 and CDR2 are LGHNA and YNFKEQ. The CDR3 region has the DNA TGTGCCAGCAGCCAAGTGCAGGGCGGTGATCAGCCCCAGCATTTT. Protein sequence: CASSQVQGGDQPQHF.

This clonotype was recorded a few times. The chain links TRBV12-3 or TRBV12-4 to TRBJ2-7; D is possibly TRBD2 (5 bases). This CDR3 has 15 amino acids. Trimming removed 5 bases from V and 0 bases from J, with 14 bases in between. CDR3 coding DNA: TGTGCCAGCAGTCCCGGACTGATTTTCTCCTACGAGCAGTACTTC. Translated: CASSPGLIFSYEQYF.

This clonotype was detected many times. The J gene is TRBJ1-2, the V gene TRBV6-6; TRBD1 is a possible D gene (6 bases). Germline-derived CDR1 and CDR2 are MNHNY and SVGAGI (reference sequence). V was pared by 5 bases and J by 8 bases, with 18 bases between. This CDR3 comprises 14 residues. Here the CDR3 reads CASSAGAGVSGYTF. DNA of the CDR3: TGTGCCAGCAGTGCAGGGGCGGGGGTTTCAGGCTACACCTTC.

This clonotype was seen at least ten times. The chain is built from TRBV2 and TRBJ2-2; perhaps TRBD1 as D (5 bases). Germline V gene data show CDR1 as SNHLY and CDR2 as FYNNEI. V was pared by 9 bases and J by 0 bases, with 11 bases between. The CDR3 sequence is 14 residues long. The CDR3 spells CARGVLANTGELFF. CDR3 nucleotides: TGTGCCAGAGGGGTCCTCGCGAACACCGGGGAGCTGTTTTTT.

This clonotype was detected many times. The chain carries TRBV6-6 and TRBJ2-3, with TRBD1 matching 8 bases. This CDR3 is built from 15 residues. V dropped 6 bases and J dropped 1; count of bases not matched to a gene: 6. Looked up from germline, CDR1 is MNHNY and CDR2 is SVGAGI (reference sequence). CDR3 nucleotides: TGTGCCAGCAGCCCACCGGGACAGGGCACAGATACGCAGTATTTT. Translating gives CASSPPGQGTDTQYF.

This clonotype was seen ten or more times. The chain recombines TRBV21-1 with TRBJ1-1. TRBV21-1 is noted as a pseudogene. CDR3 length equals 13 residues. This CDR3 is CASSYEDGTEAFF. The CDR3, as DNA: TGTGCCAGCAGTTATGAGGACGGTACTGAAGCTTTCTTT.

This clonotype appeared a few times. The gene calls are TRBV12-3 or TRBV12-4 and TRBJ1-1; D is unresolved. This CDR3 has 13 residues. The V end was cut by 5 bases, the J end by 4 bases, with 11 bases between. For the CDR3, the DNA is TGTGCCAGCAGTGACCTAGGAGGCACTGAAGCTTTCTTT. This translates into CASSDLGGTEAFF.

This clonotype was recorded at least ten times. The chain carries TRBV5-1 and TRBJ2-7, with D possibly being TRBD2 (6 bases). Per germline, CDR1 SGHRS and CDR2 YFSETQ. The length of the CDR3 is 17 residues. With 0 bases removed from V and 0 bases from J, the gap between germline ends came to 16 bases. The CDR3, as DNA: TGCGCCAGCAGCTTGGCCTTCGGGAGCCTCGTCTCCTACGAGCAGTACTTC. It codes for CASSLAFGSLVSYEQYF.

Many counts were recorded for this clonotype. V and J are TRBV5-1 and TRBJ1-3; 9 nucleotides match TRBD1. The CDR3 contains 16 residues. Germline lookup yields CDR1 SGHRS and CDR2 YFSETQ. The trim removed 4 bases at V and 4 bases at J, leaving 9 bases unmatched. The CDR3 reads CASSGDRAVVGNTIYF. The CDR3 nucleotides read TGCGCCAGCAGCGGGGACAGGGCGGTTGTCGGAAACACCATATATTTT.

This clonotype has at least ten counts. This sequence joins TRBV4-1 and TRBJ2-1, with 8 bases matching TRBD2. V was clipped by 1 base and J by 2 bases; unmatched bases: 1. The CDR3 runs 15 residues. Germline CDR1 reads MGHRA; CDR2 reads YSYEKL. CDR3 nucleotides: TGCGCCAGCAGCCAAGCGGGGGGGGCCTACAATGAGCAGTTCTTC. The encoded protein is CASSQAGGAYNEQFF.

This clonotype was observed at least ten times. The chain uses TRBV7-9 and TRBJ2-7; D not certain. The CDR3 is 15 residues long. Trimming removed 1 base from V and 3 bases from J, with 13 bases in between. Germline CDR1 is SEHNR and CDR2 is FQNEAQ (reference sequence). The CDR3 DNA sequence: TGTGCCAGCAGCTTAGACTCGGACCCAATCTACGAGCAGTACTTC. Translating it yields CASSLDSDPIYEQYF. The entire variable domain, with the rest obtained from reference TRBV7-9 and TRBJ2-7, is as follows: DTGVSQNPRHKITKRGQNVTFRCDPISEHNRLYWYRQTLGQGPEFLTYFQNEAQLEKSRLLSDRFSAERPKGSFSTLEIQRTEQGDSAMYLCASSLDSDPIYEQYFGPGTRLTVT.

This clonotype was seen ten or more times. The V gene is TRBV12-5, the J gene TRBJ2-3, with TRBD1 matching 9 bases. Germline V lookup: CDR1 LGHNT, CDR2 FRNRAP. Unmatched junction bases numbered 5, after V lost 2 bases and J lost 2 bases. The CDR3 covers 16 residues. The CDR3 DNA reads TGTGCTAGTGGTTTGCCCGGGACAGGGTCCACAGATACGCAGTATTTT. This encodes CASGLPGTGSTDTQYF.

CDR3 nucleotides: TGTGCCAGCAGTTTGAGCTCTATGTCAGGTCACAACACCATATATTTT. Its protein is CASSLSSMSGHNTIYF. The chain joins TRBV28 to TRBJ1-3; the D is unclear. Trimming stripped 3 bases from V and 7 bases from J, with 19 bases between. The CDR3 contains 16 residues. CDR1 is MDHEN, CDR2 SYDVKM, per germline.

This clonotype was picked up many times. CDR3 amino acids: CASSSTRGDTQYF. The CDR3 region has the DNA TGTGCCAGCAGCTCGACTAGAGGAGATACGCAGTATTTT. J is TRBJ2-3 and V is TRBV7-9; possibly TRBD2 for D (6 bases). V lost 4 bases to trimming and J lost 5 bases, with 10 bases between them. The CDR3 length is 13 residues. Germline assignment: CDR1 SEHNR and CDR2 FQNEAQ (reference sequence).

This clonotype was recorded many times. The chain is built from TRBV5-1 and TRBJ2-1, with 9 bases matching TRBD2. The V and J ends lost 5 bases and 7 bases, in that order; junction bases with no gene match: 10. The CDR3 loop spans 15 amino acids. Per germline, CDR1 SGHRS and CDR2 YFSETQ. CDR3 in amino acids: CASSSLAGVLNEQFF. DNA for the CDR3: TGCGCCAGCAGTTCCTTAGCGGGGGTCTTAAATGAGCAGTTCTTC.

The chain joins TRBV7-8 to TRBJ2-7; tentative D call: TRBD1 (6 bases). From germline, CDR1 is SGHVS and CDR2 FQNEAQ. This CDR3 is 15 amino acids long. V lost 5 bases and J lost 2, with 16 bases in between. CDR3 residues: CASSLIRQATYEQYF. As DNA, the CDR3 is TGTGCCAGCAGCCTAATTAGACAGGCCACCTACGAGCAGTACTTC.

The V gene is TRBV29-1, the J gene TRBJ1-1; the D gene is possibly TRBD1 (5 bases). The V gene lost 6 bases and the J gene lost 5 bases, with 10 bases spanning the gap. The germline CDR1 and CDR2 sequences are SQVTM and ANQGSEA. CDR3 size: 11 residues. The CDR3 reads CSVPWGTEAFF. The CDR3 DNA follows: TGCAGCGTGCCGTGGGGGACTGAAGCTTTCTTT.

V and J are TRBV29-1 and TRBJ2-3; D perhaps matches TRBD2 (5 bases). The V and J ends lost 7 bases and 4 bases respectively, with 15 bases between them. Germline-derived CDR1 and CDR2 are SQVTM and ANQGSEA. This CDR3 region has 13 residues. The chain's CDR3 is CSEDGEVADTQYF. CDR3 DNA: TGCAGCGAAGACGGGGAAGTCGCAGATACGCAGTATTTT.

The CDR3 coding sequence is TGTGCCAGTAACGGCTTGGACATCCCTAACTATGGCTACACCTTC. Its translation: CASNGLDIPNYGYTF. The genes are TRBV19 and TRBJ1-2; TRBD1 is a possible D gene (5 bases). Trimming left V 7 bases short and J 0 bases short, with 15 bases between. The CDR3 contains 15 residues. Germline assignment: CDR1 LNHDA and CDR2 SQIVND (reference sequence).

This clonotype was counted many times. This chain links TRBV6-5 with TRBJ2-3, with D unresolved. The CDR3 extends over 14 amino acids. CDR1 MNHEY and CDR2 SVGAGI come from the germline V gene. V lost 2 bases to trimming and J lost 2 bases, with 8 bases between them. The CDR3 region has the DNA TGTGCCAGCAGTTACGCTCGGCTCACAGATACGCAGTATTTT. Its protein product is CASSYARLTDTQYF.

This clonotype was seen ten or more times. The chain links TRBV29-1 to TRBJ1-1; D gene ambiguous. This CDR3 is 11 amino acids long. Looked up from germline, CDR1 is SQVTM and CDR2 is ANQGSEA. The CDR3 coding sequence is TGCAGGGGCGGATGGGACACTGAAGCTTTCTTT. It translates to CRGGWDTEAFF.